This T cell receptor beta chain was captured by sequencing in a study of T cells after posttransplantation cyclophosphamide. The study's findings and limits: Skin or GI-infiltrating T cells shared few TRB sequences with blood. Donor CD8+ memory clones often dominated recipient blood repertoires at later times. Recipient CMV seropositivity and CMV reactivation strongly tracked TRB clonality.

This CDR3 has 16 residues. Germline-derived CDR1 and CDR2 are LNHDA and SQIVND (reference sequence). J was trimmed by 4 bases and V by 6 bases; bases with no gene match: 11. TCRdb keeps only in-frame clones here, not all; method: immunoSEQ multiplex PCR. The table lists 5,500 to 8,500 clones, roughly 77% of them singletons. A marrow graft followed busulfan-fludarabine conditioning, with cyclophosphamide on days +3 and +4. To note about this clone: Its antigen is unknown.

V gene TRBV19 combines with J gene TRBJ2-3; TRBD2 matches at 9 bases. This material consisted of PBMCs, taken after allogeneic stem cell transplant with posttransplant cyclophosphamide. This receptor was taken from a female patient between 50 and 60 years old who received an allogeneic stem cell transplant from a related donor, was CMV-positive, and had no GVHD. Some of these T cells may belong to the graft donor. CDR3 nucleotide sequence: TGTGCCAGTAGCCCTCTAGCGGGGAGTAGGGCAGATACGCAGTATTTT. Translated: CASSPLAGSRADTQYF.